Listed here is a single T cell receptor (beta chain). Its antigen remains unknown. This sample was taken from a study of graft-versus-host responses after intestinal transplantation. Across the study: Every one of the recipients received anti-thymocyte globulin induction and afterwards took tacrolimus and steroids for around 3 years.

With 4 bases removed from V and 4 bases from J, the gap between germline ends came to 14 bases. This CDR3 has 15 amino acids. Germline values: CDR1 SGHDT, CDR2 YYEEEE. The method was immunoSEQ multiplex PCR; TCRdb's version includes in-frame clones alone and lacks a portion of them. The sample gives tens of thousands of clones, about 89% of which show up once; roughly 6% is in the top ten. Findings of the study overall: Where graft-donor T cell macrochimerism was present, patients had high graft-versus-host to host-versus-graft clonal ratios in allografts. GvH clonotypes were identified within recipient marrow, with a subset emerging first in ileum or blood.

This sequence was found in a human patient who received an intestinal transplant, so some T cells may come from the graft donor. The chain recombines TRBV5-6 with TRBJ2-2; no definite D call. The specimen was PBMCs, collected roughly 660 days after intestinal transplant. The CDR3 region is CASSKDGHFTGELFF. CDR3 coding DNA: TGTGCCAGCAGCAAAGATGGGCACTTCACCGGGGAGCTGTTTTTT.